A single sample is the source of the 19 T cell receptor beta chains below, sequenced in a study of cytomegalovirus exposure and HLA in healthy donors. Amplification used 60 Vbeta primers and 13 Jbeta primers. The repertoire was sequenced with immunoSEQ multiplex PCR; TCRdb's copy has only in-frame clones and lacks some. Of approximately 160,000 clones in the sample, over 60% were seen once. Sequenced sample: PBMCs. The source of these receptors is a woman aged 25 to 39 in good health and CMV-seronegative.

The V gene is TRBV19, the J gene TRBJ2-2; D might be TRBD2 (6 bases). Per the germline V gene, CDR1 is LNHDA and CDR2 is SQIVND (reference sequence). The CDR3 runs 13 residues. V lost 9 bases to trimming and J lost 4 bases, with 12 bases between them. CDR3 in amino acids: CASPVSGTGELFF. The CDR3 region has the DNA TGTGCCAGCCCCGTTAGCGGCACCGGGGAGCTGTTTTTT.

V is TRBV7-2 and J is TRBJ2-4; 7 bases fit TRBD2. The V segment lost 5 bases and the J segment 0 bases; nucleotides outside the gene matches: 7. The CDR3 consists of 16 residues. CDR1 and CDR2 (germline): SGHTA, FQGNSA. The CDR3 bases are TGTGCCAGCAGCCCGGCGGGAGTAATAGCCAAAAACATTCAGTACTTC. This codes for CASSPAGVIAKNIQYF.

CDR3 DNA: TGTGCCAGCAGTTTAGGGGGCACAACTAATGAAAAACTGTTTTTT. It translates to CASSLGGTTNEKLFF. The V gene is TRBV28, the J gene TRBJ1-4; D possibly corresponds to TRBD1 (6 bases). Germline lookup yields CDR1 MDHEN and CDR2 SYDVKM. The CDR3 has 15 residues. The V end lost 2 bases, the J end lost 0 bases, and 7 bases lay between the germline ends.

J is TRBJ1-2 and V is TRBV2; D may be TRBD1 (6 bases). Germline V lookup: CDR1 SNHLY, CDR2 FYNNEI. Trimming cost V 8 bases and J 4 bases, with 14 bases left between them. This CDR3 region has 13 residues. The CDR3 is CASCEGVFYGYTF. As DNA, the CDR3 is TGTGCCAGCTGCGAGGGGGTATTCTATGGCTACACCTTC.

This chain uses TRBV7-8 with TRBJ2-7, with 13 bases that match TRBD2. The trim removed 5 bases at V and 6 bases at J, leaving 7 bases unmatched. There are 15 residues in the CDR3. Germline V gives CDR1 SGHVS, CDR2 FQNEAQ. The CDR3 nucleotides are TGTGCCAGCAGCGGCGGGACTAGCGGGATCCGCGAGCAGTACTTC. It codes for CASSGGTSGIREQYF.

J is TRBJ1-5 and V is TRBV18; tentative D call: TRBD1 (5 bases). CDR1 is KGHSH, CDR2 LQKENI, per germline. CDR3 size: 17 residues. V shed 6 bases and J shed 2 bases, with 20 bases lying between them. The CDR3: CASSLTPQGGGNQPQHF. DNA of the CDR3: TGTGCCAGCTCTCTAACGCCTCAGGGAGGTGGCAATCAGCCCCAGCATTTT. Drawing the rest from reference TRBV18 and TRBJ1-5, the complete variable domain is NAGVMQNPRHLVRRRGQEARLRCSPMKGHSHVYWYRQLPEEGLKFMVYLQKENIIDESGMPKERFSAEFPKEGPSILRIQQVVRGDSAAYFCASSLTPQGGGNQPQHFGDGTRLSIL.

The V and J genes are TRBV7-3 and TRBJ2-1; 7 positions agree with TRBD2. CDR1 and CDR2 (germline): SGHTA, FQGTGA. With 2 bases clipped from V and 2 bases from J, the junction kept 3 bases outside the gene matches. The CDR3 contains 15 residues. CDR3 amino acids: CASSLSGGTYNEQFF. DNA for the CDR3: TGTGCCAGCAGCTTATCCGGGGGGACCTACAATGAGCAGTTCTTC.

The J gene is TRBJ1-1, the V gene TRBV14; 9 bases are shared with TRBD1. The germline V gene encodes CDR1 SGHDN and CDR2 FVKESK. The CDR3 is made up of 14 amino acids. V lost 5 bases to trimming and J lost 4 bases; unmatched junction nucleotides: 5. The CDR3: CASSVGQGSTEAFF. The CDR3 DNA follows: TGTGCCAGCAGCGTCGGACAGGGGAGCACTGAAGCTTTCTTT.

The chain carries TRBV19 and TRBJ2-1; 13 nucleotides line up with TRBD2. J gave up 3 bases and V 7 bases, and 3 bases lay outside the gene matches. Germline values: CDR1 LNHDA, CDR2 SQIVND (reference sequence). CDR3 length: 15 amino acids. In nucleotides, the CDR3 is TGTGCCAGTAAAACTAGCGGGAGGGGCTACAATGAGCAGTTCTTC. Amino acid sequence: CASKTSGRGYNEQFF.

J is TRBJ1-5 and V is TRBV30; a weak D match, TRBD1 (5 bases). Trimming stripped 5 bases from V and 5 bases from J, with 13 bases between. The length of the CDR3 is 13 residues. Germline CDR1 GTSNPN, CDR2 SVGIG (reference sequence). The CDR3 nucleotides read TGTGCCTGGGCTCAGGGTCTCGATCAGCCCCAGCATTTT. Its protein product is CAWAQGLDQPQHF. The complete variable domain, with remaining parts taken from reference TRBV30 and TRBJ1-5, reads SQTIHQWPATLVQPVGSPLSLECTVEGTSNPNLYWYRQAAGRGLQLLFYSVGIGQISSEVPQNLSASRPQDRQFILSSKKLLLSDSGFYLCAWAQGLDQPQHFGDGTRLSIL.

The chain links TRBV6-5 to TRBJ2-7; D remains ambiguous. Germline assignment: CDR1 MNHEY and CDR2 SVGAGI. V was clipped by 2 bases and J by 2 bases, with 7 bases between them. The CDR3 runs 13 residues. CDR3 region: CASSYRETYEQYF. The CDR3 DNA sequence: TGTGCCAGCAGTTACCGCGAGACCTACGAGCAGTACTTC.

The gene calls are TRBV13 and TRBJ2-7; TRBD1 matches at 7 bases. V shed 5 bases, J shed 2 bases, and the junction held 3 bases outside the gene matches. CDR1 PRHDT and CDR2 FYEKMQ come from the germline V gene (reference sequence). CDR3 length: 13 amino acids. The CDR3 region is CASSPGQAYEQYF. The DNA for the CDR3 is TGTGCCAGCAGCCCCGGACAGGCCTACGAGCAGTACTTC.

The CDR3 nucleotides are TGTGCCAGCAGCCCGGGACTAGCGGGACTCACAGATACGCAGTATTTT. This codes for CASSPGLAGLTDTQYF. J is TRBJ2-3 and V is TRBV11-3; TRBD2 agrees at 13 bases. Germline CDR1 is SGHNT and CDR2 is YENEEA. The junction had 4 bases not matched to a gene; V was cut back by 5 bases and J by 2 bases. This CDR3 contains 16 residues. The complete variable domain, with remaining parts taken from reference TRBV11-3 and TRBJ2-3, reads EAGVVQSPRYKIIEKKQPVAFWCNPISGHNTLYWYLQNLGQGPELLIRYENEEAVDDSQLPKDRFSAERLKGVDSTLKIQPAELGDSAVYLCASSPGLAGLTDTQYFGPGTRLTVL.

The CDR3 protein is CASSEPPRGTEAFF. CDR3 bases: TGTGCCAGCAGTGAACCCCCTAGGGGCACTGAAGCTTTCTTT. The chain links TRBV2 to TRBJ1-1; a possible D gene is TRBD1 (5 bases). V was cut by 2 bases and J by 4 bases, with 11 bases left in between. Germline assignment: CDR1 SNHLY and CDR2 FYNNEI. The CDR3 totals 14 residues.

The V gene is TRBV27, the J gene TRBJ1-1; D gene uncertain. Germline-derived CDR1 and CDR2 are MNHEY and SMNVEV (reference sequence). The CDR3 runs to 15 residues. V lost 2 bases, J lost 0 bases, and 10 bases lay in between. CDR3 protein: CASSLSPGMNTEAFF. CDR3 DNA sequence: TGTGCCAGCAGTTTAAGCCCAGGAATGAACACTGAAGCTTTCTTT.

This chain uses TRBV5-6 with TRBJ2-1; 11 bases are a match to TRBD2. Trimming removed 6 bases from V and 1 base from J; junction bases left unmatched: 3. CDR1 is SGHDT, CDR2 YYEEEE, per germline. CDR3 length equals 15 residues. The CDR3 protein is CASTIAGGSYNEQFF. CDR3 DNA: TGTGCCAGCACCATAGCGGGGGGGTCCTACAATGAGCAGTTCTTC.

This clone was detected only a few times. CDR3 region: CASSQVARTYNEQFF. Here the CDR3 DNA reads TGCGCCAGCAGCCAAGTAGCCCGAACATACAATGAGCAGTTCTTC. The rearrangement links TRBV4-1 to TRBJ2-1, with D unresolved. Trimming cost V 1 base and J 4 bases, with 11 bases left between them. The germline V gene has CDR1 MGHRA and CDR2 YSYEKL. The length of the CDR3 is 15 residues.

This sequence joins TRBV29-1 and TRBJ2-7; TRBD1 matches at 8 bases. The CDR3 is 13 amino acids. V lost 6 bases to trimming and J lost 3 bases; unmatched junction nucleotides: 7. Per germline, CDR1 SQVTM and CDR2 ANQGSEA. DNA of the CDR3: TGCAGCGTACGAACTACAGGGGGCTACGAGCAGTACTTC. Translating it yields CSVRTTGGYEQYF.

The CDR3 reads CAWSVRPTGELFF. The DNA of the CDR3 is TGTGCCTGGAGTGTCCGTCCCACCGGGGAGCTGTTTTTT. The chain employs TRBV30 and TRBJ2-2, with D unresolved. The V end lost 0 bases, the J end lost 4 bases, and 6 bases lay between the germline ends. Germline V gives CDR1 GTSNPN, CDR2 SVGIG (reference sequence). The CDR3 is 13 residues long.